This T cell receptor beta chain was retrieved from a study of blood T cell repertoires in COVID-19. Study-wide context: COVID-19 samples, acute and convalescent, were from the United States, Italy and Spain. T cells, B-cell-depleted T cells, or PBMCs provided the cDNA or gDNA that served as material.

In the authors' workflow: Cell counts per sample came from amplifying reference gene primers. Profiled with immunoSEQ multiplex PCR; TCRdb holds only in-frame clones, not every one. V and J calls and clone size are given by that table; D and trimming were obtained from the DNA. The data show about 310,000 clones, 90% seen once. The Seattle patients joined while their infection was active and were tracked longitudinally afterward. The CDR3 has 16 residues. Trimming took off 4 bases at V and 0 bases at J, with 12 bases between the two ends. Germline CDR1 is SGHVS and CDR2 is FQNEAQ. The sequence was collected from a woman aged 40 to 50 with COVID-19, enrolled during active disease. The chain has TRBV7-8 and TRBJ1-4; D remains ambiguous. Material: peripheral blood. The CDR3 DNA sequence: TGTGCCAGCAGCTCCCAACCCCGGGCAACTAATGAAAAACTGTTTTTT. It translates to CASSSQPRATNEKLFF.